These T cell receptor beta chains were read from a single sample in a study of cytomegalovirus exposure and HLA in healthy donors. Sequenced by immunoSEQ multiplex PCR; TCRdb stores in-frame clones only, minus some. The table lists approximately 180,000 clones, roughly 79% of them singletons, with just under 5% in the top ten. Material for sequencing was PBMCs. All receptors come from a woman aged 18-35 years in good health and CMV-seropositive. Both conserved end residues are part of each CDR3. The order of the fields is clone size, D gene, V gene, J gene, CDR3 DNA, CDR3 protein. A D gene is named only where the DNA matches it firmly. Clone size is given for some rows only: seen once, a few or many times, or a class if the clone is expanded.

.,TRBD1,TRBV15,TRBJ1-5,TGTGCCACCAGCACCGGACAGGTCCGAAATCAGCCCCAGCATTTT,CATSTGQVRNQPQHF
.,.,TRBV27,TRBJ2-3,TGTGCCAGCAGTCCCTCGGGCACAGATACGCAGTATTTT,CASSPSGTDTQYF
.,.,TRBV5-4,TRBJ2-7,TGTGCCAGCACCACGTGGAAGTCGGGCTACGAGCAGTACTTC,CASTTWKSGYEQYF
few,TRBD1,TRBV15,TRBJ2-7,TGTGCCACCAGCAGAACCAGGGGGCTCGGTGGCGAGCAGTACTTC,CATSRTRGLGGEQYF
.,.,TRBV27,TRBJ2-7,TGTGCCAGCAGTGGGGGCCCCTACGAGCAGTACTTC,CASSGGPYEQYF
.,.,TRBV7-9,TRBJ2-7,TGTGCCAGCAGCTTTTCTAGCATGAAGGCCGACGAGCAGTACTTC,CASSFSSMKADEQYF
few,TRBD2,TRBV11-1,TRBJ2-1,TGTGCCAGCAGCTACCGACTAGCGGGGGGGCTCATTGAGCAGTTCTTC,CASSYRLAGGLIEQFF
.,TRBD1,TRBV28,TRBJ2-7,TGTGCCAGCAGTTTGCCCGGGACAGGGGGCCCCTACGAGCAGTACTTC,CASSLPGTGGPYEQYF
.,TRBD1,TRBV5-1,TRBJ2-5,TGCGCCAGCAGGCCTGGGTATCGACAGGGGGCGAGGGAGACCCAGTACTTC,CASRPGYRQGARETQYF
once,.,TRBV2,TRBJ2-7,TGTGCCAGCAGTGAAGGACTCAATTACGAGCAGTACTTC,CASSEGLNYEQYF
.,.,TRBV30,TRBJ1-6,TGTGCCTGGAGTGTACTAGGGGGAGACCATTCACCCCTCCACTTT,CAWSVLGGDHSPLHF
.,.,TRBV7-8,TRBJ1-1,TGTGCCAGCAGTTACAGGAGCTCAACTGAAGCTTTCTTT,CASSYRSSTEAFF
.,TRBD1,TRBV5-1,TRBJ1-5,TGCGCCAGCAGCTTCTCAGGGGGGAATCAGCCCCAGCATTTT,CASSFSGGNQPQHF
.,TRBD1,TRBV12-5,TRBJ2-2,TGTGCTAGTGGTTCCCCCACGGACAGGGAGGACTACACCGGGGAGCTGTTTTTT,CASGSPTDREDYTGELFF
.,.,TRBV11-3,TRBJ1-5,TGTGCCAGCAGCTTAGAGGTTAATGAGGGCAATCAGCCCCAGCATTTT,CASSLEVNEGNQPQHF
.,.,TRBV7-3,TRBJ2-3,TGTGCCAGCAGCTTGGGCTCCGGCACAGATACGCAGTATTTT,CASSLGSGTDTQYF
.,.,TRBV6-6,TRBJ2-7,TGTGCCAGCAGTTCCCTGGACAGCTCCTACGAGCAGTACTTC,CASSSLDSSYEQYF
.,TRBD2,TRBV5-4,TRBJ2-3,TGTGCCAGCAGCTCCCCACTAGCGGAGGGGACAGATACGCAGTATTTT,CASSSPLAEGTDTQYF
.,TRBD1,TRBV27,TRBJ1-5,TGTGCCAGCAGTCCCGGGACAGGGGATAGTCAGCCCCAGCATTTT,CASSPGTGDSQPQHF
.,TRBD1,TRBV6-5,TRBJ2-3,TGTGCCAGCAGGGCACAGGGGGCCCCCCCAGATACGCAGTATTTT,CASRAQGAPPDTQYF
.,TRBD1,TRBV25-1,TRBJ1-4,TGTGCCAGCAGTTACGGCAGGGGGCTTACTAATGAAAAACTGTTTTTT,CASSYGRGLTNEKLFF
once,.,TRBV4-2,TRBJ1-2,TGTGCCAGCAGCCAACCAGGGGAGTATGGCTACACCTTC,CASSQPGEYGYTF
.,TRBD1,TRBV6-5,TRBJ1-1,TGTGCCAGCAGTTTCGACAGGGTTGGGACTGAAGCTTTCTTT,CASSFDRVGTEAFF
.,TRBD2,TRBV10-3,TRBJ2-1,TGTGCCATCAGTGACTTAGCGGGGGGTTTTAACAATGAGCAGTTCTTC,CAISDLAGGFNNEQFF
.,.,TRBV21-1,TRBJ2-7,TGTGCCAGCAGCAAATCGAGGAGCGCCGAGCAGTACTTC,CASSKSRSAEQYF
.,.,TRBV27,TRBJ2-5,TGTGCCAGCAGGGGACGGGAGAGAACCCAGTACTTC,CASRGRERTQYF
few,TRBD1,TRBV5-5,TRBJ1-5,TGTGCCAGCAGCTCAGGACAGGTTAGCAATCAGCCCCAGCATTTT,CASSSGQVSNQPQHF
.,TRBD1,TRBV15,TRBJ1-2,TGTGCCACCAGCAACAGGGGAGAATCAGATGGCTACACCTTC,CATSNRGESDGYTF
.,.,TRBV5-5,TRBJ2-7,TGTGCCAGCAGTTTCGGGGGTGCCGAGCAGTACTTC,CASSFGGAEQYF
few,.,TRBV19,TRBJ1-2,TGTGCCAGTAGTATTTACGACTCGCACTATGGCTACACCTTC,CASSIYDSHYGYTF
.,TRBD1,TRBV19,TRBJ1-4,TGTGCCACCAAGGACAGGGGAGGGTTTGGCGAAAAACTGTTTTTT,CATKDRGGFGEKLFF
few,.,TRBV5-1,TRBJ2-2,TGCGCCAGCAGCTTGGTTGGCCCTGAGCTGTTTTTT,CASSLVGPELFF
once,.,TRBV27,TRBJ2-7,TGTGCCAGCAGTTTTTCCCCTAACTACGAGCAGTACTTC,CASSFSPNYEQYF
.,.,TRBV30,TRBJ1-5,TGTGCCTGGAGTCCCAACGTTGGAGTTGGGCCCCAGCATTTT,CAWSPNVGVGPQHF
.,TRBD1,TRBV5-1,TRBJ1-6,TGCGCCAGCAGCTCCTCGGGACAGGGGGCGACGGGGAATTCACCCCTCCACTTT,CASSSSGQGATGNSPLHF
once,TRBD1,TRBV7-9,TRBJ1-1,TGTGCCAGCAGCGTACGACAGGGGCAGAACACTGAAGCTTTCTTT,CASSVRQGQNTEAFF
.,.,TRBV30,TRBJ1-3,TGTGCCTGGAGTGTGGAGAGCTCTGGAAACACCATATATTTT,CAWSVESSGNTIYF
few,TRBD1,TRBV6-6,TRBJ1-2,TGTGCCAGCAGTTACTCGGCAGGGGGACGTGGCTACACCTTC,CASSYSAGGRGYTF